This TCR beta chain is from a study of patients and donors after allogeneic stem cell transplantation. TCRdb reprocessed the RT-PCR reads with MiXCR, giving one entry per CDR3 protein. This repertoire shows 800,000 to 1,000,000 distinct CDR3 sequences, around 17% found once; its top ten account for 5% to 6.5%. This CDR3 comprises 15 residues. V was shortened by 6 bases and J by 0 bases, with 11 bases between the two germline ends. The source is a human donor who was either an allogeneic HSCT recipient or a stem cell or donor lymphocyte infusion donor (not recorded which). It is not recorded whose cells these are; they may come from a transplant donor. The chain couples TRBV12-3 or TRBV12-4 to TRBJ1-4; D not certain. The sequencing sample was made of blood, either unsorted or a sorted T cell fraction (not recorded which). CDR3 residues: CASRPTLATNEKLFF. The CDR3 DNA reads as TGTGCCAGCAGGCCGACCCTTGCAACTAATGAAAAACTGTTTTTT.